This TCR beta chain emerged from a study of naive and memory T cell subsets (dated by TCRdb to the late 2010s). Regarding the study in general: An open-source, UMI-based TCR alpha and beta sequencing pipeline was applied to sorted naive and memory peripheral blood T cell subsets. IgG serology results and the functional CMV T cell responses were in complete agreement. RNA was DNase-treated and reverse transcribed with TCR constant-region primers, mostly using SuperScript III.

Results the study describes overall, beyond this receptor: The abundance of TCRs followed a power law with an exponent that differed between naive and memory subsets yet stayed consistent across the three individuals. In both CD4 and CD8 cells, a rise in Gini index and a fall in Shannon and inverse Simpson diversity were observed from naive through CM, EM and EMRA. After error correction, over 90% of naive TCR sequences appeared only once, giving much steeper abundance distributions than memory subsets. The repertoire findings for the naive and memory subsets could not be validated against a ground truth, as none was available. RNA-based TCR counts may be influenced by expression changes linked to T cell activation and differentiation. Clonotypes were defined as single alpha or beta chain sequences, not paired alpha/beta receptors.

Libraries were made using UMI-ligation and nested PCR. An equimolar mix of two oligonucleotides covering both TRBC1 and TRBC2 was used as the beta constant-region primer. A single-stranded oligonucleotide containing the SP2 primer and a 12-nucleotide UMI was joined to the 3' end of the cDNA by T4 RNA ligase 1. The ligated cDNA went through four rounds of PCR with nested alpha and beta constant-region primers together with the SP2 primer. The ligation reaction was kept at 16 degrees C for about 20-25 hours. PCR2 was usually performed as a SYBR Green qPCR and halted at a preset threshold so that over-amplification would not occur. Every purification after the first one was done using Agencourt AMPure XP magnetic beads. Libraries were quantified by Qubit and checked on a TapeStation, with a main peak expected near 650 bp. The pooled libraries were sequenced on an Illumina MiSeq using v2 2x251 paired-end kits, which usually yielded roughly 1-2 million reads per sample. Each sample's library went into the pool at around 4 nM, and roughly 5-7.5% PhiX was added to help with cluster recognition. Regarding the original processing steps: FASTQ reads processed by Demultiplexor were assigned V and J genes by Decombinator through tag matching that tolerated a single base-pair mismatch. By using UMIs, Collapsinator corrected both sequencing errors and the frequency errors caused by PCR heterogeneity. TCRs were translated and CDR3s were extracted from the conserved cysteine to the FGXG phenylalanine by CDR3Translator, with non-productive sequences being flagged. Gini, Shannon entropy and inverse Simpson indices were calculated on repertoires subsampled to equal numbers of UMI-defined TCRs. Clonotype abundance distributions were fitted to a power law by maximum likelihood within the linear range. On one naive CD8 sample, the pipeline and MIGEC gave similar UMI counts, unique TCR numbers and clonal distributions. Repertoires were searched for 7,000 to 7,500 CMV-associated CDR3 sequences compiled from VDJdb and a published dataset. TCRdb reran the public reads through fastp at Q25 and MiXCR, keeping productive beta chains. For every CDR3 protein sequence, its rows merge into one entry that carries the most common genes and DNA. What appears here as the V and J calls and clone size reflects TCRdb's work, not the paper's. This sample comprises around 23,000 distinct CDR3 sequences, roughly 11% of them detected only once. The ten largest clones take up less than 20% of the sample.

The table lists this clonotype with many counts. Its cognate antigen has yet to be identified. No quality values exist for individual bases; no much larger clone is one base distant. TCR alpha and beta chain libraries were amplified separately from the second PCR step onward. CMV status of each donor was established by measuring IFNgamma production from CD4+ T cells after fresh PBMCs were stimulated overnight with CMV viral lysate. Using Miltenyi beads, CD4 T cells were first positively selected, and CD8 T cells were then positively selected from the CD4-negative fraction. Cells stained for CD3, CD4, CD8, CD45RA, CD27 and a live/dead dye were sorted on a BD Aria II into four subsets by CD45RA and CD27. A few healthy volunteers provided blood, and the blood of each volunteer was split into CD4 and CD8 T cells and then into four differentiation subsets. About 120 ml of peripheral blood was collected from each donor, and PBMC were isolated from the blood using Ficoll-Paque PLUS density-gradient centrifugation. The sorted cells were lysed in RLT buffer, after which RNA was extracted using a Qiagen RNeasy kit and kept at -80 degrees C.

CDR1 and CDR2 are drawn from the germline V gene (reference sequence): DFQATT, SNEGSKA. V loses 0 bases of germline sequence and J loses 8 bases, and the interval between the two ends is 10 bases. The CDR3 runs 13 amino acids, cysteine and phenylalanine included. The CDR3 DNA has 39 bases and is translated from base 1. This sequence was found in a human donor in good health. The chain employs TRBV20-1 and TRBJ1-4; the D gene remains uncertain. The sequencing sample was made of central memory CD8+ T cells from blood. This specimen's cell subset or site label, per the study, means: central memory, CD45RA- CD27+. In nucleotides, the sequence is TGCAGTGCTAGAGATCTCGAGTGGGAAAAACTGTTTTTT. It is translated as CSARDLEWEKLFF.